This record concerns one T cell receptor beta chain sequence. The antigen it recognizes is unknown. Base qualities were left out, and no much larger clone turns up one base away. This record belongs to a study of patients and donors after allogeneic stem cell transplantation (dated by TCRdb to about 2020). The receptor library was made with RT-PCR. Instrument used: NextSeq 550. Through fastp at Q25 and MiXCR, TCRdb rebuilt clones from the public reads, retaining in-frame beta chains. For every CDR3 protein sequence, its rows merge into one entry that carries the most common genes and DNA. The sample has approximately 140,000 distinct CDR3 sequences on record, roughly two fifths of them singletons. The leading ten clones occupy less than 60% of the sample. Trimming costs V 2 bases and J 4 bases, and their ends lie 15 bases apart. CDR1 and CDR2 (MNHEY, SVGAGI) derive from the germline V gene. The CDR3 numbers 16 residues from cysteine through phenylalanine. Only the CDR3 DNA is retained, 48 bases long and in frame from the first base.

The sequence links TRBV6-5 to TRBJ1-3; a weak D assignment points to TRBD1 (6 bases agree). This clonotype was obtained from a human donor who was either an allogeneic HSCT recipient or a stem cell or donor lymphocyte infusion donor (not recorded which). It is not recorded whose cells these are; they may come from a transplant donor. The specimen was blood, either unsorted or a sorted T cell fraction (not recorded which). The bases are TGTGCCAGCAGTTACCGACCAGGGGCGGACGGAAACACCATATATTTT. It specifies CASSYRPGADGNTIYF.